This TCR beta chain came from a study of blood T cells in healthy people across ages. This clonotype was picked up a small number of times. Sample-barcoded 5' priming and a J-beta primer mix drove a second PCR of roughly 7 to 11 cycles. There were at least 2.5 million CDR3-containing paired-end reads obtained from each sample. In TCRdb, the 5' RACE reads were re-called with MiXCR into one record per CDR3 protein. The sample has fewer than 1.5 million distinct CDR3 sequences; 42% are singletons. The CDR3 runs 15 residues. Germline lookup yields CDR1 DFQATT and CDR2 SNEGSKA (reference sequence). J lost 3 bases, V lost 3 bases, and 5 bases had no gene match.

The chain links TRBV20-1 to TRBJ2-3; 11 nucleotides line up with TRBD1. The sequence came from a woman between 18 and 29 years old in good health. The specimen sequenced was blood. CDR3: CSARPRDRGTDTQYF. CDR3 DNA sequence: TGCAGTGCTAGGCCCCGGGACAGGGGGACAGATACGCAGTATTTT.